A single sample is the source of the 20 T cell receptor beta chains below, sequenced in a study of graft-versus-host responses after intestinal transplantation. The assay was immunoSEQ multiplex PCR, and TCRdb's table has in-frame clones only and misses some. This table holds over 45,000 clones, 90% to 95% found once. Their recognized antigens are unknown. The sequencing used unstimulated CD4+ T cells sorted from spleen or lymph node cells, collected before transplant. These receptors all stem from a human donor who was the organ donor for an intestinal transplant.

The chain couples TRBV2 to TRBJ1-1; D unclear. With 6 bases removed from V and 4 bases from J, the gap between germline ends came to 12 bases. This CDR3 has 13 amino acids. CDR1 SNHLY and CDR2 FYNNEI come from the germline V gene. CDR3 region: CASSDQWATEAFF. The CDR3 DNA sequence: TGTGCCAGCAGCGATCAATGGGCCACTGAAGCTTTCTTT.

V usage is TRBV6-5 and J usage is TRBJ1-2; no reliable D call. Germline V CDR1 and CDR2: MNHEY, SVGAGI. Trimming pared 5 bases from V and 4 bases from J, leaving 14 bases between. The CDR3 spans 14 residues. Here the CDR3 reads CASSETMDGYGYTF. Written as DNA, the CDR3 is TGTGCCAGCAGTGAAACAATGGACGGCTATGGCTACACCTTC.

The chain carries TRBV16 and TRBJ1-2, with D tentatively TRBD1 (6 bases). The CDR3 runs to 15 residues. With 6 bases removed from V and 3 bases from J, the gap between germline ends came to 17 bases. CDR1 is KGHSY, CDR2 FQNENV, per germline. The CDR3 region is CASRPQGGGHYGYTF. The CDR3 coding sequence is TGTGCCAGCAGACCTCAGGGAGGGGGGCACTATGGCTACACCTTC.

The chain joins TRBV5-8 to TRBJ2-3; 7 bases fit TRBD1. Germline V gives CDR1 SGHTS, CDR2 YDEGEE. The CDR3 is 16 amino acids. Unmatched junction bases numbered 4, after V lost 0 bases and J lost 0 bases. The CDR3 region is CASSLGTGTSTDTQYF. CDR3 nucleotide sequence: TGTGCCAGCAGCTTGGGGACAGGCACTAGCACAGATACGCAGTATTTT.

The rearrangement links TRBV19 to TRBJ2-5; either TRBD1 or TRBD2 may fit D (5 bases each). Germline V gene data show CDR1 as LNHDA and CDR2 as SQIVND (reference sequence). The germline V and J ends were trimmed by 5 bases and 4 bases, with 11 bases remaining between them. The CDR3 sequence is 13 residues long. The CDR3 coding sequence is TGTGCCAGTAGTGGGACCGGTGGAGAGACCCAGTACTTC. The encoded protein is CASSGTGGETQYF.

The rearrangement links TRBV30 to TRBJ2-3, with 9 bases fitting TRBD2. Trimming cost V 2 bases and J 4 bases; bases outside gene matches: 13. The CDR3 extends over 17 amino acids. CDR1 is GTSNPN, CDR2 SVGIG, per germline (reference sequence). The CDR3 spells CAWSRLFGLAIADTQYF. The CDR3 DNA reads TGTGCCTGGAGTCGCCTCTTCGGACTAGCGATCGCAGATACGCAGTATTTT.

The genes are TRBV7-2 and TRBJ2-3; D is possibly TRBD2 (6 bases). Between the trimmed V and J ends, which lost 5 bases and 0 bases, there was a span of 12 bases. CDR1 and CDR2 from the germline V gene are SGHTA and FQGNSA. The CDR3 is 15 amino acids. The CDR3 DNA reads TGTGCCAGCAGCCCTCAACGGGGGAGCACAGATACGCAGTATTTT. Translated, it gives CASSPQRGSTDTQYF.

Written as DNA, the CDR3 is TGTGCCACACAACGGAGGGGCGGCAATCAGCCCCAGCATTTT. Translated, it gives CATQRRGGNQPQHF. V usage is TRBV6-5 and J usage is TRBJ1-5; possible D gene TRBD1, 5 bases. In germline, CDR1 is MNHEY, CDR2 SVGAGI. V was pared by 10 bases and J by 2 bases, with 15 bases between. This CDR3 is 14 amino acids long.

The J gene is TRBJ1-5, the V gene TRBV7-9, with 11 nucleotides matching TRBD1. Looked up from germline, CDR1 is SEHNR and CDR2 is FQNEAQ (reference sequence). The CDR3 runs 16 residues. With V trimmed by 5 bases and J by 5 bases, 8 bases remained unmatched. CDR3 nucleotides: TGTGCCAGCAGCAGGGGGACAGGGGGACGGGATCAGCCCCAGCATTTT. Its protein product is CASSRGTGGRDQPQHF.

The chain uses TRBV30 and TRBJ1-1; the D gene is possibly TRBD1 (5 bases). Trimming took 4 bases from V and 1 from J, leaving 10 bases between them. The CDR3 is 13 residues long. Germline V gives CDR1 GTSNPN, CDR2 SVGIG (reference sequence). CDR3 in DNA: TGTGCCTGGATGTCGGACAAGAACACTGAAGCTTTCTTT. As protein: CAWMSDKNTEAFF.

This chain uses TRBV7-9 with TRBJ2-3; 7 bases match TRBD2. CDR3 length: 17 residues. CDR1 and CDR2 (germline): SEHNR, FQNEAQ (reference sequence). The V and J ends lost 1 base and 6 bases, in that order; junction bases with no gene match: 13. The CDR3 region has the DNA TGTGCCAGCAGCTTAGTCCCACGGAGCCTAGCGGTGGATACGCAGTATTTT. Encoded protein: CASSLVPRSLAVDTQYF.

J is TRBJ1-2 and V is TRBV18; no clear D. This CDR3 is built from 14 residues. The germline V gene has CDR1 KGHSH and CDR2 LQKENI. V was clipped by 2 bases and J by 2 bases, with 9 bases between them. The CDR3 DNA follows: TGTGCCAGCTCACCAACCGGACGGAACTATGGCTACACCTTC. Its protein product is CASSPTGRNYGYTF. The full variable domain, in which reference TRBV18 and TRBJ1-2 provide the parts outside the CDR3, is NAGVMQNPRHLVRRRGQEARLRCSPMKGHSHVYWYRQLPEEGLKFMVYLQKENIIDESGMPKERFSAEFPKEGPSILRIQQVVRGDSAAYFCASSPTGRNYGYTFGSGTRLTVV.

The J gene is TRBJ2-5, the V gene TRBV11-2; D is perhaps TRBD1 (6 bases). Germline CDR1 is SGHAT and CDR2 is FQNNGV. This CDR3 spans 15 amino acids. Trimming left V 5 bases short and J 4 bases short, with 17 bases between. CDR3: CASSPGQRITETQYF. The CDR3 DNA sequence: TGTGCCAGCAGCCCCGGACAGCGGATAACAGAGACCCAGTACTTC.

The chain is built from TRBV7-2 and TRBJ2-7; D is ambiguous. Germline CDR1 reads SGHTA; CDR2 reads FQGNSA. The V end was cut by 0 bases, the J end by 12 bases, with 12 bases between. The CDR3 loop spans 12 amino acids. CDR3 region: CASSLAIRVGYF. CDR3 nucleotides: TGTGCCAGCAGCTTAGCGATAAGGGTTGGGTACTTC.

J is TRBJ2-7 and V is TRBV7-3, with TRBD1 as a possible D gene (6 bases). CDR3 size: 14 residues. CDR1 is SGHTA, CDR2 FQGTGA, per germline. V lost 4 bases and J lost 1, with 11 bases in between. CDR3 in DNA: TGTGCCAGCAGCTACTGGACAGATTCCTACGAGCAGTACTTC. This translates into CASSYWTDSYEQYF.

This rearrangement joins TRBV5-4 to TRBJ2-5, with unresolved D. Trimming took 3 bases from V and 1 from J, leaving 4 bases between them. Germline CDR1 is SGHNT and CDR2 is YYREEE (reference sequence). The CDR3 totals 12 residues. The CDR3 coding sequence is TGTGCCAGCAGCTATAGCCAAGAGACCCAGTACTTC. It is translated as CASSYSQETQYF.

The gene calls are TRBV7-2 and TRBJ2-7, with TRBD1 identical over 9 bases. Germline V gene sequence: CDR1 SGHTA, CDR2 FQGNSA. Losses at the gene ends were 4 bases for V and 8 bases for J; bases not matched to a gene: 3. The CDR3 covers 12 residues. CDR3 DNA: TGTGCCAGCAGCTGGACAGGGGAGAAGCAGTACTTC. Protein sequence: CASSWTGEKQYF.

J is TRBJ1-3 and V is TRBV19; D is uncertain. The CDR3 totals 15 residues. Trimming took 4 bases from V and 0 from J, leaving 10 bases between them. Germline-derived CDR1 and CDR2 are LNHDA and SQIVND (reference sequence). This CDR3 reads CASSKQIVSGNTIYF. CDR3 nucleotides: TGTGCCAGTAGTAAACAGATCGTCTCTGGAAACACCATATATTTT.

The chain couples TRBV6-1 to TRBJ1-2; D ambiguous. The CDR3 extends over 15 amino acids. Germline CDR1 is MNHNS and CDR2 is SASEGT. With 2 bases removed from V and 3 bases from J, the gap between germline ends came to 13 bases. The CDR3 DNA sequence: TGTGCCAGCAGTGAAAGGAAAGGTCTTTACTATGGCTACACCTTC. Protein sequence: CASSERKGLYYGYTF.

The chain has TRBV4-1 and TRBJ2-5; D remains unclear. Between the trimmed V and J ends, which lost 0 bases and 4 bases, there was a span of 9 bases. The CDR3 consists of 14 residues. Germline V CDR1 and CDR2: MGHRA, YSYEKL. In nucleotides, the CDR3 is TGCGCCAGCAGCCAAGATTCGAGAAGAGAGACCCAGTACTTC. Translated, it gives CASSQDSRRETQYF.